A single sample gave rise to the 21 T cell receptor beta chains below, sequenced in a study of neurological immune-mediated disorders. TCRdb used MiXCR to reprocess the 5' RACE reads, holding one entry per CDR3 protein. Here the sample spans under 70,000 distinct CDR3 sequences, approximately 3.3% being singletons. The sequencing sample was made of PBMCs. These receptors all stem from a woman between 45 and 60 years old with multiple sclerosis.

This clonotype was picked up one time. This chain connects TRBV7-6 to TRBJ2-7; D not certain. V was cut by 1 base and J by 7 bases, with 8 bases left in between. There are 12 residues in the CDR3. Germline V lookup: CDR1 SGHVS, CDR2 FNYEAQ. The CDR3 is CASSLGPREQYF. Here the CDR3 DNA reads TGTGCCAGCAGCTTAGGGCCGAGGGAGCAGTACTTC. The full variable domain, completed using reference TRBV7-6 and TRBJ2-7, is GAGVSQSPRYKVTKRGQDVALRCDPISGHVSLYWYRQALGQGPEFLTYFNYEAQQDKSGLPNDRFSAERPEGSISTLTIQRTEQRDSAMYRCASSLGPREQYFGPGTRLTVT.

This clonotype was seen many times. This chain links TRBV5-1 with TRBJ2-3; 7 bases are shared with TRBD2. The germline V gene encodes CDR1 SGHRS and CDR2 YFSETQ. The CDR3 consists of 14 residues. V was clipped by 2 bases and J by 5 bases; unmatched bases: 5. CDR3 coding DNA: TGCGCCAGCAGCTTAGTGCGGGGGATAGATACGCAGTATTTT. As protein: CASSLVRGIDTQYF.

This clonotype has ten or more counts. V gene TRBV12-3 or TRBV12-4 combines with J gene TRBJ1-2, with 12 positions matching TRBD1. With V trimmed by 8 bases and J by 7 bases, 8 bases remained unmatched. This CDR3 region has 14 residues. The CDR3 loop reads CASGSGQGARGYTF. The CDR3 DNA reads TGTGCCAGCGGTTCGGGACAGGGGGCGCGTGGCTACACCTTC.

The rearrangement joins TRBV25-1 to TRBJ2-1, with D perhaps TRBD1 (6 bases). CDR3 size: 15 residues. Germline-derived CDR1 and CDR2 are MGHDK and SYGVNS. Trimming pared 3 bases from V and 3 bases from J, leaving 12 bases between. CDR3 in DNA: TGTGCCAGCAGTGAGTACGGGACATACTACAATGAGCAGTTCTTC. Amino acid sequence: CASSEYGTYYNEQFF.

This chain connects TRBV20-1 to TRBJ1-1, with D unresolved. V gave up 0 bases and J gave up 9 bases, with 8 bases separating them. This CDR3 region has 11 residues. Germline V gene data show CDR1 as DFQATT and CDR2 as SNEGSKA (reference sequence). For the CDR3, the DNA is TGCAGTGCTAGAGATGGTGCGAAAGCTTTCTTT. Translated, it gives CSARDGAKAFF.

Ten or more counts support this clonotype. V and J are TRBV20-1 and TRBJ2-3; D could derive from TRBD1 or TRBD2 (5 bases each). There are 16 residues in the CDR3. Germline CDR1 reads DFQATT; CDR2 reads SNEGSKA (reference sequence). V lost 3 bases and J lost 0, with 16 bases in between. CDR3 nucleotides: TGCAGTGCTAGTGCCTATGGGGACGGTAGCACAGATACGCAGTATTTT. Protein: CSASAYGDGSTDTQYF.

The sample holds many counts of this clonotype. The chain combines TRBV7-9 with TRBJ1-1, with 8 bases fitting TRBD1. This CDR3 contains 17 residues. In germline, CDR1 is SEHNR, CDR2 FQNEAQ (reference sequence). The ends lost 7 bases at V and 5 bases at J; junction bases unmatched: 18. This CDR3 is CASTGYAAGQGGTEAFF. The DNA of the CDR3 is TGTGCCAGCACCGGATACGCGGCAGGACAGGGAGGAACTGAAGCTTTCTTT.

In this sample, this clonotype turned up many times. The chain employs TRBV20-1 and TRBJ2-3; 15 positions agree with TRBD2. The CDR3 is made up of 14 amino acids. The germline V gene encodes CDR1 DFQATT and CDR2 SNEGSKA (reference sequence). V lost 7 bases to trimming and J lost 8 bases; unmatched junction nucleotides: 7. The DNA of the CDR3 is TGCAGTGGAGGACTAGCGGGAGGGGGGGCTACGCAGTATTTT. Protein: CSGGLAGGGATQYF.

This clonotype was recorded at least ten times. This rearrangement joins TRBV12-3 or TRBV12-4 to TRBJ2-3; either TRBD1 or TRBD2 may fit D (5 bases each). The CDR3 length is 16 residues. The V and J ends lost 8 bases and 2 bases respectively, with 20 bases between them. In nucleotides, the CDR3 is TGTGCCAGCTCCCGCGCGGGCACAGGACCCACAGATACGCAGTATTTT. Its protein is CASSRAGTGPTDTQYF.

This clonotype was seen repeatedly, ten times or more. The V gene is TRBV5-6, the J gene TRBJ2-5; a possible D gene is TRBD2 (5 bases). With 0 bases removed from V and 2 bases from J, the gap between germline ends came to 8 bases. This CDR3 spans 14 amino acids. In germline, CDR1 is SGHDT, CDR2 YYEEEE. CDR3 region: CASSLGRGQETQYF. The CDR3 nucleotides read TGTGCCAGCAGCTTGGGCCGGGGTCAAGAGACCCAGTACTTC.

This clonotype has ten or more counts. The gene calls are TRBV5-1 and TRBJ1-1; D gene ambiguous. Germline V CDR1 and CDR2: SGHRS, YFSETQ. V was clipped by 0 bases and J by 0 bases, with 9 bases between them. This CDR3 contains 15 residues. The CDR3 region is CASSLAMGMNTEAFF. The CDR3 nucleotides read TGCGCCAGCAGCTTGGCTATGGGTATGAACACTGAAGCTTTCTTT.

This clonotype was detected many times. This chain links TRBV5-1 with TRBJ2-3; possibly TRBD1 for D (5 bases). There are 13 residues in the CDR3. Germline CDR1 SGHRS, CDR2 YFSETQ. V lost 7 bases, J lost 8 bases, and 17 bases lay in between. CDR3 sequence: CASEQAQGGTQYF. The CDR3 nucleotides read TGCGCCAGCGAACAAGCCCAGGGTGGTACGCAGTATTTT. The full variable domain, completed using reference TRBV5-1 and TRBJ2-3, is KAGVTQTPRYLIKTRGQQVTLSCSPISGHRSVSWYQQTPGQGLQFLFEYFSETQRNKGNFPGRFSGRQFSNSRSEMNVSTLELGDSALYLCASEQAQGGTQYFGPGTRLTVL.

In this sample, this clonotype turned up many times. This sequence joins TRBV6-5 and TRBJ1-2, with no clear D. The CDR3 totals 12 residues. Germline assignment: CDR1 MNHEY and CDR2 SVGAGI. The V end lost 5 bases, the J end lost 8 bases, and 12 bases lay between the germline ends. CDR3 sequence: CASSPGIWGYTF. CDR3 in DNA: TGTGCCAGCAGTCCCGGGATCTGGGGCTACACCTTC.

This clonotype was picked up many times. The genes are TRBV20-1 and TRBJ1-2; D remains unclear. Trimming took 6 bases from V and 5 from J, leaving 16 bases between them. Germline CDR1 DFQATT, CDR2 SNEGSKA (reference sequence). The CDR3 covers 13 residues. CDR3 residues: CSASAQSLYGYTF. The CDR3 coding sequence is TGCAGTGCCTCAGCACAAAGCCTGTATGGCTACACCTTC.

There are many counts of this clonotype. The chain has TRBV5-1 and TRBJ2-7; D is uncertain. This CDR3 is 13 amino acids long. Germline V lookup: CDR1 SGHRS, CDR2 YFSETQ. Trimming stripped 7 bases from V and 6 bases from J, with 17 bases between. CDR3 loop: CASAWVGGGEQYF. The DNA for the CDR3 is TGCGCCAGCGCCTGGGTTGGTGGCGGCGAGCAGTACTTC.

In this sample, this clonotype turned up many times. The gene calls are TRBV5-1 and TRBJ1-2; 12 bases fit TRBD1. The CDR3 has 16 residues. Trimming cost V 5 bases and J 8 bases; bases outside gene matches: 13. From germline, CDR1 is SGHRS and CDR2 YFSETQ. CDR3 loop: CASSSNPGQGAAGYTF. CDR3 bases: TGCGCCAGCAGTTCTAACCCGGGACAGGGGGCCGCGGGCTACACCTTC.

This clonotype appeared many times. The chain employs TRBV10-3 and TRBJ2-7; D remains unclear. Trimming cost V 6 bases and J 0 bases, with 9 bases left between them. Germline CDR1 ENHRY, CDR2 SYGVKD. The CDR3 extends over 13 amino acids. As DNA, the CDR3 is TGTGCCATCAGACAGCTTCTCTCCTACGAGCAGTACTTC. It translates to CAIRQLLSYEQYF.

This clonotype was seen ten or more times. The chain carries TRBV5-1 and TRBJ1-4; D is uncertain. The CDR3 sequence is 14 residues long. The germline CDR1 and CDR2 sequences are SGHRS and YFSETQ. V was trimmed by 0 bases and J by 5 bases, leaving 8 bases between them. In DNA, the CDR3 is TGCGCCAGCAGCTTGGGATCGACGAATGAAAAACTGTTTTTT. It specifies CASSLGSTNEKLFF.

This clonotype came up many times. The rearrangement uses TRBV7-2 and TRBJ2-1; D not resolved. The CDR3 totals 13 residues. Germline V lookup: CDR1 SGHTA, CDR2 FQGNSA. Trimming pared 5 bases from V and 9 bases from J, leaving 14 bases between. The DNA for the CDR3 is TGTGCCAGCAGCCTATCGGCCGTTCGTGAGCAGTTCTTC. The encoded protein is CASSLSAVREQFF.

This clonotype was recorded many times. V gene TRBV7-8 combines with J gene TRBJ2-7; a weak D match, TRBD1 (6 bases). The CDR3 extends over 15 amino acids. The V end lost 4 bases, the J end lost 3 bases, and 16 bases lay between the germline ends. The germline V gene encodes CDR1 SGHVS and CDR2 FQNEAQ. In DNA, the CDR3 is TGTGCCAGCAGCTCAAAACAGGGCCCAAGCTACGAGCAGTACTTC. It translates to CASSSKQGPSYEQYF.

This clonotype was recorded many times. The rearrangement uses TRBV6-6 and TRBJ2-7; 10 bases match TRBD1. CDR1 MNHNY and CDR2 SVGAGI come from the germline V gene (reference sequence). V lost 2 bases to trimming and J lost 2 bases; unmatched junction nucleotides: 6. The CDR3 covers 16 residues. The CDR3 is CASSYGGTGVTYEQYV. The CDR3 DNA reads as TGTGCCAGCAGTTACGGGGGGACAGGGGTTACCTACGAGCAGTACGTC.